This TCR beta chain originates from a study of blood T cell repertoires in COVID-19. Clones were sequenced by immunoSEQ multiplex PCR, and TCRdb holds only the in-frame ones, with some missing. This table holds 110,000 to 150,000 clones, 65% to 80% found once. The sample comprised peripheral blood. The origin of this receptor is a man older than 75 with acute or convalescent COVID-19.

The CDR3 reads CAWRWGLDNEQYF. In DNA form, the CDR3 reads TGTGCCTGGAGATGGGGCTTAGACAACGAGCAGTACTTC. The V and J genes are TRBV30 and TRBJ2-7; the D gene is possibly TRBD1 (5 bases). The CDR3 is made up of 13 amino acids. V lost 3 bases and J 5 bases, leaving 14 bases between the germline ends. The germline V gene encodes CDR1 GTSNPN and CDR2 SVGIG (reference sequence). Using reference TRBV30 and TRBJ2-7 for the parts outside the CDR3, the full variable domain is SQTIHQWPATLVQPVGSPLSLECTVEGTSNPNLYWYRQAAGRGLQLLFYSVGIGQISSEVPQNLSASRPQDRQFILSSKKLLLSDSGFYLCAWRWGLDNEQYFGPGTRLTVT.